This T cell receptor beta chain comes out of a study of technical replicates of blood from several donors (dated by TCRdb to about 2017). V has 4 bases trimmed and J has 4 bases trimmed; junction bases matching no gene number 7. The cysteine opens and the phenylalanine closes a CDR3 of 15 amino acids. The sequence is cut down to CDR3 DNA, 45 bases in frame from base 1. Reading the germline V gene gives CDR1 SGDLS and CDR2 YYNGEE. The library was prepared using the immunoSEQ multiplex PCR assay. The source is immuneACCESS, and TCRdb retained only in-frame sequences with V and J called. Part of the clones is not carried over; for the studies checked, unresolved V genes explain less than half of this, and the remainder is unexplained. The sample table lists some 77,000 clones, 90% to 95% of them with a count of one. The biggest ten clones account for 0.39% of the sample. As for this clone: Its antigen remains unidentified. Within one base of it there is no much larger clone, and no base qualities were kept.

The receptor comes from a human donor in good health. The chain uses TRBV9 and TRBJ1-3; the junction holds 8 bases that match TRBD1. The sequenced material came from T cells isolated from PBMCs. CDR3 loop: CASSPRQGSGNTIYF. DNA sequence: TGTGCCAGCAGCCCTAGACAGGGGTCCGGAAACACCATATATTTT.